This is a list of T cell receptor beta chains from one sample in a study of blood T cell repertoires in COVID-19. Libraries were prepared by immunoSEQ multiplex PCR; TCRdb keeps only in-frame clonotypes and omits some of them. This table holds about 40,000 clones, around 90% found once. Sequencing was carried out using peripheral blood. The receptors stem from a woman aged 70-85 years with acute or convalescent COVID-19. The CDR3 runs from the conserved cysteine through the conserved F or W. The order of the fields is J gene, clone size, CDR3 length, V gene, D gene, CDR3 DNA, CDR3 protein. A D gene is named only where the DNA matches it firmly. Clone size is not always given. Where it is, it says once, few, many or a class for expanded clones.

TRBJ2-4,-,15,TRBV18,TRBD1,TGTGCCAGCTCTCCAGACAGGGCCCGGAGGCCCATTCAGTACTTC,CASSPDRARRPIQYF
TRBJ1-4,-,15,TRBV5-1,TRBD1,TGCGCCAGCAGCACTTCAACAGGGGGCTACGAAAAACTGTTTTTT,CASSTSTGGYEKLFF
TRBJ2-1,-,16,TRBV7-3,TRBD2,TGTGCCAGCAGCTCAAGCGGTTCTAGCGGGATTTTTGAGCAGTTCTTC,CASSSSGSSGIFEQFF
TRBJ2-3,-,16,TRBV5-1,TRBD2,TGCGCCAGCTTTGGGACTAGCGGGATAGGCCCAGATACGCAGTATTTT,CASFGTSGIGPDTQYF
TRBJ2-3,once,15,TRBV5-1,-,TGCGCCAGCAGCGCCCAGGGGAGCACCACAGATACGCAGTATTTT,CASSAQGSTTDTQYF
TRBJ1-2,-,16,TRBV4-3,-,TGCGCCAGCAGCCAAGAAGACTCAACCAACGCCCATGGCTACACCTTC,CASSQEDSTNAHGYTF
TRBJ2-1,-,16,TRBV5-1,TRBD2,TGCGCCAGCAGCCCCCGGACTAGCGGGAGTGGCAATGAGCAGTTCTTC,CASSPRTSGSGNEQFF
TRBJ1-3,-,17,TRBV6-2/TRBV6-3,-,TGTGCCAGCAGCGCCGGGGAGAGGGTCGTCTCTGGAAACACCATATATTTT,CASSAGERVVSGNTIYF
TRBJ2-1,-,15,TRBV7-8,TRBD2,TGTGCCAGCCGATTAAGCGGGGGGGCCGGAAATGAGCAGTTCTTC,CASRLSGGAGNEQFF
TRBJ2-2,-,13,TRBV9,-,TGTGCCAGCAGCCCGCGGGTCACCGGGGAGCTGTTTTTT,CASSPRVTGELFF
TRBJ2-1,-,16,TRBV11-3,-,TGTGCCAGCAGCTTTACTGGCTTAGTGGGAGAGGATGAGCAGTTCTTC,CASSFTGLVGEDEQFF
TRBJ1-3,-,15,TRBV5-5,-,TGTGCCAGCAGCTGGGGACTGCTCTCTGGAAACACCATATATTTT,CASSWGLLSGNTIYF
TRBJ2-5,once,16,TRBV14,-,TGTGCCAGCAGCCAAACTTCAGGGTTGGGGGGTGAGACCCAGTACTTC,CASSQTSGLGGETQYF
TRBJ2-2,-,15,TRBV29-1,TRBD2,TGCAGCGTGCCCCGACTAGCGGGGGACACCGGGGAGCTGTTTTTT,CSVPRLAGDTGELFF
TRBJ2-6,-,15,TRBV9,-,TGTGCCAGCAGCGTAATGCGAACTGGGGCCAACGTCCTGACTTTC,CASSVMRTGANVLTF
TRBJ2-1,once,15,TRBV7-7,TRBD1,TGTGCCAGCAGCCCCAGACAGGGGGCAGGAGATGAGCAGTTCTTC,CASSPRQGAGDEQFF
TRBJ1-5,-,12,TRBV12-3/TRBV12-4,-,TGTGCCAGCAGTTTCTTTACGGAGCCCCAGCATTTT,CASSFFTEPQHF
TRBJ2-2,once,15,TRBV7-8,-,TGTGCCAGCAGCTTCGCCGGGGGTGACACCGGGGAGCTGTTTTTT,CASSFAGGDTGELFF
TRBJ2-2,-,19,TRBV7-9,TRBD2,TGTGCCAGCAGCTCTAATAAGCCCGGACTAGCGGGTTTTACCGGGGAGCTGTTTTTT,CASSSNKPGLAGFTGELFF
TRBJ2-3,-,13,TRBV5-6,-,TGTGCCAGCAGCTTGGACACCACAGATACGCAGTATTTT,CASSLDTTDTQYF
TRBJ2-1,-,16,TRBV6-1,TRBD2,TGTGCCAGCAGTGACCCTCTAGCGGGTCCATACAATGAGCAGTTCTTC,CASSDPLAGPYNEQFF
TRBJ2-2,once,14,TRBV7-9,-,TGTGCCAGCAGCCCCCTCCTAGCCTCTGGGGAGCTGTTTTTT,CASSPLLASGELFF
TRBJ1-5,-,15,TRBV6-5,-,TGTGCCAGCAGGGCAGACTTTTATAGCAATCAGCCCCAGCATTTT,CASRADFYSNQPQHF
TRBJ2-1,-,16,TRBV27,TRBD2,TGTGCCAGCAGTTTTTTAGCGGGAGTACACGGAGGTGAGCAGTTCTTC,CASSFLAGVHGGEQFF
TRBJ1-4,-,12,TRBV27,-,TGTGCCAGCAAGGCAGGGGATGAAAAACTGTTTTTT,CASKAGDEKLFF
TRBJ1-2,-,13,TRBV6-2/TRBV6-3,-,TGTGCCAGCAGTTCCCACAAGTACTATGGCTACACCTTC,CASSSHKYYGYTF
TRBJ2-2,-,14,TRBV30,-,TGTGCCTGGAGTGAAACAGCGAACACCGGGGAGCTGTTTTTT,CAWSETANTGELFF
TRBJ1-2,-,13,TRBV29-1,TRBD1,TGCAGCGTTGCGACAGGGCCCCTTTATGGCTACACCTTC,CSVATGPLYGYTF
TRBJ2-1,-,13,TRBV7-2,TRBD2,TGTGCCAGCGCGGGCGGGGGGCCCAATGAGCAGTTCTTC,CASAGGGPNEQFF
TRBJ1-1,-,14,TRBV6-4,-,TGTGCCAGCAGAAGAGACAGGATGAACACTGAAGCTTTCTTT,CASRRDRMNTEAFF
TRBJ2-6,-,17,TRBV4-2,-,TGTGCCAGCAGCCAAGATTGGCTAGCGCCTGGGGCCAACGTCCTGACTTTC,CASSQDWLAPGANVLTF
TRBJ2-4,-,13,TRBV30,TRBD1,TGTGCCTGGAGTGTAGGGACAGAAAACATTCAGTACTTC,CAWSVGTENIQYF
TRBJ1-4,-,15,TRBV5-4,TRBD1,TGTGCCAGCAGCCCCGACAGGGGGCTTAATGAAAAACTGTTTTTT,CASSPDRGLNEKLFF
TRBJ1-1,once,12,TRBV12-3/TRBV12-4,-,TGTGCCAGCAGTTTCCCGGGGTCTGAAGCTTTCTTT,CASSFPGSEAFF
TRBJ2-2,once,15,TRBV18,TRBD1,TGTGCCAGCTCACCAGGGACAGCGAACACCGGGGAGCTGTTTTTT,CASSPGTANTGELFF
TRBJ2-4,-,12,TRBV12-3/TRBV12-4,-,TGTGCCAGCAGTTTACCCCCCAGCATTCAGTACTTC,CASSLPPSIQYF
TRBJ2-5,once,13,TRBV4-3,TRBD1,TGCGCCAGCAGCCTGGACAGGCAAGAGACCCAGTACTTC,CASSLDRQETQYF
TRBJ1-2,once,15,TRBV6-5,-,TGTGCCAGCCAAATATCCGTACCAGGGGACTATGGCTACACCTTC,CASQISVPGDYGYTF
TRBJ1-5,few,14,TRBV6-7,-,TGTGCCAGCAGTTACAAGGGGCAGGGACAGCCCCAGCATTTT,CASSYKGQGQPQHF
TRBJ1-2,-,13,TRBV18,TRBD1,TGTGCCAGCTCACCAGTCGGGACAGGGTTGTACACCTTC,CASSPVGTGLYTF
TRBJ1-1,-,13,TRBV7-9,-,TGTGCCCACCAAGGGCGTGGGAGCACTGAAGCTTTCTTT,CAHQGRGSTEAFF
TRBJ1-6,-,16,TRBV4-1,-,TGCGCCAGCAGCCAAGACTGGCAGGGGAATAATTCACCCCTCCACTTT,CASSQDWQGNNSPLHF
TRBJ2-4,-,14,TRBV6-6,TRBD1,TGTGCCAGCAGTTGGGGACAGCGACAAAACATTCAGTACTTC,CASSWGQRQNIQYF
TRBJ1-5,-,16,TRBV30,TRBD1,TGTGCCTGGAGTTTTGTCGGCAGGGGGAACAATCAGCCCCAGCATTTT,CAWSFVGRGNNQPQHF
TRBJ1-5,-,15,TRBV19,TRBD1,TGTGCCACCAGGGAACAGGGGGACTACAATCAGCCCCAGCATTTT,CATREQGDYNQPQHF
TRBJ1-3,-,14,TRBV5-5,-,TGTGCCAGCGTCCGGGACAACTCTGGAAACACCATATATTTT,CASVRDNSGNTIYF
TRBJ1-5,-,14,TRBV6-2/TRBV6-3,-,TGTGCCAGCAGTCGGACGTCGGGGAATCAGCCCCAGCATTTT,CASSRTSGNQPQHF
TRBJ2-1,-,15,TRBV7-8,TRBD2,TGTGCCAGCAGCTTAAGCGGGGGACTCTACAATGAGCAGTTCTTC,CASSLSGGLYNEQFF
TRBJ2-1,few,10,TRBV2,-,TGTGCCAGCGTACGGAATGAGCAGTTCTTC,CASVRNEQFF
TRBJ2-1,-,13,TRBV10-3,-,TGTGCCATCAGCCCCCCTAGGGGCAATGAGCAGTTCTTC,CAISPPRGNEQFF
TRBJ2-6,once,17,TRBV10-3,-,TGTGCCATCAGGGCGGATGAAAGTCGCTCTGGGGCCAACGTCCTGACTTTC,CAIRADESRSGANVLTF
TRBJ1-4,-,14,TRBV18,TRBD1,TGTGCCAGCTCACCACAGGAGGGGGCGGAAAAACTGTTTTTT,CASSPQEGAEKLFF
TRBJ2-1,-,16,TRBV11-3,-,TGTGCCAGCAGCTCCGAAGGGACTTCCTTTCTTAATGAGCAGTTCTTC,CASSSEGTSFLNEQFF
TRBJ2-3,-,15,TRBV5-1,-,TGCGCCAGCAGCTGGGTGAGGAGTAGCACAGATACGCAGTATTTT,CASSWVRSSTDTQYF